This T cell receptor (beta chain) appears in the sequencing data of a study of blood T cell repertoires in COVID-19. Germline V gene sequence: CDR1 SGHRS, CDR2 YFSETQ. The V end was cut by 0 bases, the J end by 0 bases, with 6 bases between. The CDR3 loop spans 14 amino acids. Assay: immunoSEQ multiplex PCR; the TCRdb copy retains only in-frame clones and omits some. The table includes approximately 37,000 clones, around 85% detected once. This clone came up once. The TCR sequence derives from a man between 60 and 70 years old with active or convalescent COVID-19. Sequencing was done on a sample of peripheral blood. The chain links TRBV5-1 to TRBJ2-5, with D possibly TRBD1 on 5 matching bases. The CDR3 nucleotides are TGCGCCAGCAGCTTGGAGGGGAACCAAGAGACCCAGTACTTC. Its protein is CASSLEGNQETQYF.